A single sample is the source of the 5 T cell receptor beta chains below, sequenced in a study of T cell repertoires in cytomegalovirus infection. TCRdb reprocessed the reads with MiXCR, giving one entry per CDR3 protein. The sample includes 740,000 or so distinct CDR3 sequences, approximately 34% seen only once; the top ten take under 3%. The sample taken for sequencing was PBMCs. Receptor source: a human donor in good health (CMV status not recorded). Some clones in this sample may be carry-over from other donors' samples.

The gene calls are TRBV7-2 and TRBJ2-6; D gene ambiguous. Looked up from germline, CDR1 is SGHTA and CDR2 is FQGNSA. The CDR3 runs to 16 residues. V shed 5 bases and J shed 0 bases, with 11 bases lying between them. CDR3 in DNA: TGTGCCAGCAGCCCACTCCGGCTCTCTGGGGCCAACGTCCTGACTTTC. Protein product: CASSPLRLSGANVLTF.

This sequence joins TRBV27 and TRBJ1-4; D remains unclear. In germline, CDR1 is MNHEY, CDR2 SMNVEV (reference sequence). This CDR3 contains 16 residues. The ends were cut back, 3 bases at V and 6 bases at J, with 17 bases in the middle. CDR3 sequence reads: CASSFIGVGRDEKLFF. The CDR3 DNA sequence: TGTGCCAGCAGTTTTATTGGGGTCGGAAGAGATGAAAAACTGTTTTTT.

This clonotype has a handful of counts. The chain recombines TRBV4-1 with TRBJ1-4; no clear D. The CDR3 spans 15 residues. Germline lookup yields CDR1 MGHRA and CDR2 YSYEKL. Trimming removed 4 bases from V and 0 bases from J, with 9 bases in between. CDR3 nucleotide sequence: TGCGCCAGCAGCCGCCCTAATCCAACTAATGAAAAACTGTTTTTT. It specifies CASSRPNPTNEKLFF.

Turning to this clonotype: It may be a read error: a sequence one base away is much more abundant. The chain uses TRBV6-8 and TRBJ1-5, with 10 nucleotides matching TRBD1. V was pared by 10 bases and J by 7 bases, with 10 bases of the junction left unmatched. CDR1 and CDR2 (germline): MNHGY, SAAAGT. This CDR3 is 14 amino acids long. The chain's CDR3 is CAIIETGGGQPQHF. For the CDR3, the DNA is TGTGCCATCATAGAGACAGGGGGCGGACAGCCCCAGCATTTT.

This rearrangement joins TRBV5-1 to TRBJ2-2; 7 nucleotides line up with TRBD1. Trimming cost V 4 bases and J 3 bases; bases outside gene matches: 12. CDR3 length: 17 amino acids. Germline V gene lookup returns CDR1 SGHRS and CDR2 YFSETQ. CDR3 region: CASSVRTGLIDTGELFF. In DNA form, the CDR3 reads TGCGCCAGCAGCGTGCGGACAGGCCTGATCGACACCGGGGAGCTGTTTTTT.